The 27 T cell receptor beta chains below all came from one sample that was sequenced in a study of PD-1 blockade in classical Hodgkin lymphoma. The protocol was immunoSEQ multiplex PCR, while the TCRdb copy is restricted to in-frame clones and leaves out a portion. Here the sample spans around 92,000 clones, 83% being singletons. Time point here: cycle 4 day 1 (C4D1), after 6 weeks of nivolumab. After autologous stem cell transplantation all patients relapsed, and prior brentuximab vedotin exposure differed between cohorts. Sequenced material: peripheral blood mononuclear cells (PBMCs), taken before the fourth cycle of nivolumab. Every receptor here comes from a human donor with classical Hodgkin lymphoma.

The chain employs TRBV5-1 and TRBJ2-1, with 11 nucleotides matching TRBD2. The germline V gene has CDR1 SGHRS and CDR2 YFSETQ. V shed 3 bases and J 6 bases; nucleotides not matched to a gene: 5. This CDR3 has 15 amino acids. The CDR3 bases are TGCGCCAGCAGCTCACTAGCGGGAGCCCTCAATGAGCAGTTCTTC. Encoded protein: CASSSLAGALNEQFF. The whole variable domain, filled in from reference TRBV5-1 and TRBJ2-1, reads KAGVTQTPRYLIKTRGQQVTLSCSPISGHRSVSWYQQTPGQGLQFLFEYFSETQRNKGNFPGRFSGRQFSNSRSEMNVSTLELGDSALYLCASSSLAGALNEQFFGPGTRLTVL.

The CDR3 loop is CASSISGRAGDTQYF. The CDR3 region has the DNA TGCGCCAGCAGCATTAGCGGGAGGGCCGGGGATACGCAGTATTTT. The chain uses TRBV5-1 and TRBJ2-3, with 11 bases that match TRBD2. V shed 4 bases, J shed 6 bases, and the junction held 7 bases outside the gene matches. The length of the CDR3 is 15 residues. Per germline, CDR1 SGHRS and CDR2 YFSETQ.

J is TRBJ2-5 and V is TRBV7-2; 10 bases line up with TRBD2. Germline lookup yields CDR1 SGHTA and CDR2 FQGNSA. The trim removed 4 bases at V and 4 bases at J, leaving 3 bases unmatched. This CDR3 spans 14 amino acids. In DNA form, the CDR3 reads TGTGCCAGCAGCTCGGGACTAGCGCGAGAGACCCAGTACTTC. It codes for CASSSGLARETQYF.

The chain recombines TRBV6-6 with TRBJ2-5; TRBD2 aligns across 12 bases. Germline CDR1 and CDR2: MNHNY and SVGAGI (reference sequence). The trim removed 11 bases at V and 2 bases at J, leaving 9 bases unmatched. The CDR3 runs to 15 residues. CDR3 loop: CASQRTSGAQETQYF. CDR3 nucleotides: TGTGCCTCCCAAAGGACTAGCGGGGCTCAAGAGACCCAGTACTTC.

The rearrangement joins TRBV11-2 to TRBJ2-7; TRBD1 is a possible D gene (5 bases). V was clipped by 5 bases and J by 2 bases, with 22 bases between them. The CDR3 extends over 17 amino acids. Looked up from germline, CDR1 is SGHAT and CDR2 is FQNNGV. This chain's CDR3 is CASSPWGGDQGAYEQYF. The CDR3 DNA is TGTGCCAGCAGCCCCTGGGGCGGAGATCAAGGGGCCTACGAGCAGTACTTC.

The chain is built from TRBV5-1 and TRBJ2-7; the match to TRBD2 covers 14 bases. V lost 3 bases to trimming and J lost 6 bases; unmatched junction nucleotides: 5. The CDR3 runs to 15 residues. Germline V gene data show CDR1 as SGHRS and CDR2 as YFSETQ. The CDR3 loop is CASSSAGLAGAEQYF. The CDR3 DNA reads TGCGCCAGCAGCTCCGCGGGACTAGCGGGAGCCGAGCAGTACTTC.

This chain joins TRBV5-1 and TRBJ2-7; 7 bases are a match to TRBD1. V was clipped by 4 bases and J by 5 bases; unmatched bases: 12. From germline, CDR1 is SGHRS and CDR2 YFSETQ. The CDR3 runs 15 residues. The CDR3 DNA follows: TGCGCCAGCAGCGGCAGGGGGTTGATGGTTGACGAGCAGTACTTC. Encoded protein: CASSGRGLMVDEQYF.

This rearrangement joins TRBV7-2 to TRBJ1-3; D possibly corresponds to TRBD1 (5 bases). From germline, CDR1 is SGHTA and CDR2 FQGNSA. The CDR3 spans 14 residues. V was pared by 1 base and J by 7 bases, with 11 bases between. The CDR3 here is CASSLVQGGNTIYF. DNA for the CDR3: TGTGCCAGCAGCTTAGTGCAGGGAGGGAACACCATATATTTT.

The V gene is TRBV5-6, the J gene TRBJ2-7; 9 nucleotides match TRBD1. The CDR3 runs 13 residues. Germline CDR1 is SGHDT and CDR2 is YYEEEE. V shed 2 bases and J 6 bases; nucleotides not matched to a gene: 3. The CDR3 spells CASSFGTGPEQYF. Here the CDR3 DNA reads TGTGCCAGCAGCTTCGGGACAGGGCCCGAGCAGTACTTC.

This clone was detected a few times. CDR3 sequence: CASSPGTERNTEAFF. In DNA, the CDR3 is TGTGCCAGTAGTCCCGGGACCGAGAGGAACACTGAAGCTTTCTTT. The rearrangement uses TRBV19 and TRBJ1-1, with TRBD1 as a possible D gene (5 bases). This CDR3 spans 15 amino acids. Germline values: CDR1 LNHDA, CDR2 SQIVND (reference sequence). V was clipped by 5 bases and J by 1 base, with 14 bases between them.

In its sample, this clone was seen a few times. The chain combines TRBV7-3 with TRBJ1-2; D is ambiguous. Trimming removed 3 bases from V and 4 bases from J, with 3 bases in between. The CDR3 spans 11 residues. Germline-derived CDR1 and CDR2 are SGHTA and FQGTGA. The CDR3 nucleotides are TGTGCCAGCAGCTTCTGCTATGGCTACACCTTC. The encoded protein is CASSFCYGYTF. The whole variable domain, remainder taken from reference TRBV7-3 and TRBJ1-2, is GAGVSQTPSNKVTEKGKYVELRCDPISGHTALYWYRQSLGQGPEFLIYFQGTGAADDSGLPNDRFFAVRPEGSVSTLKIQRTERGDSAVYLCASSFCYGYTFGSGTRLTVV.

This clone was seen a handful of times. CDR3 DNA: TGTGCCAGCAGCCATGGCACCGGGGAGCTGTTTTTT. It translates to CASSHGTGELFF. The J gene is TRBJ2-2, the V gene TRBV9; no clear D gene. V was trimmed by 4 bases and J by 4 bases, leaving 5 bases between them. The CDR3 length is 12 residues. CDR1 and CDR2 (germline): SGDLS, YYNGEE.

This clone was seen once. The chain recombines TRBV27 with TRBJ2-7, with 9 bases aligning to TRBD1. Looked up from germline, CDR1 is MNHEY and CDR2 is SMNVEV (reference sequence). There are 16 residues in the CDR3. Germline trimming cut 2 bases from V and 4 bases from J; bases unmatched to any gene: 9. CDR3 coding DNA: TGTGCCAGCAGTTTAAGGGGGACAGGGATCGGGTACGAGCAGTACTTC. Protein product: CASSLRGTGIGYEQYF.

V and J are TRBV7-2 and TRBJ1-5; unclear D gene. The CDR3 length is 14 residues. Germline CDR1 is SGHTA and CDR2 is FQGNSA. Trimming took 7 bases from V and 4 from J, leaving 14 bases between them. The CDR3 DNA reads TGTGCCAGCACCCCCCGCTCGGGGAATCAGCCCCAGCATTTT. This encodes CASTPRSGNQPQHF.

CDR3 DNA: TGTGCCAGCTCACCACGGACTCCCGGGGGGGCCGGGGAGCTGTTTTTT. It is translated as CASSPRTPGGAGELFF. The chain is built from TRBV18 and TRBJ2-2; 8 bases map to TRBD2. Germline CDR1 KGHSH, CDR2 LQKENI. V shed 1 base, J shed 6 bases, and the junction held 7 bases outside the gene matches. This CDR3 is built from 16 residues.

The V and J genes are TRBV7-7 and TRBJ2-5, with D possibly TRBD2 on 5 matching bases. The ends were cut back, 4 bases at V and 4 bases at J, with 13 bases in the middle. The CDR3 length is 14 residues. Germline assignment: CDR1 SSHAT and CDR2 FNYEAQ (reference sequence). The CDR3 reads CASSSPGSGETQYF. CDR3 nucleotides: TGTGCCAGCAGCTCCCCGGGGTCGGGAGAGACCCAGTACTTC.

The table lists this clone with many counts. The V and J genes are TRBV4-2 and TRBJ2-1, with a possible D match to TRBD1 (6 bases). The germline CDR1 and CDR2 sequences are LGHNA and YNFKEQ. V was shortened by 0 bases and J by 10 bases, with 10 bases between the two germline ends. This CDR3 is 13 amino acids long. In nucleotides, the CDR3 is TGTGCCAGCAGCCAAGACCCCGGGACAGAGCAGTTCTTC. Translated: CASSQDPGTEQFF.

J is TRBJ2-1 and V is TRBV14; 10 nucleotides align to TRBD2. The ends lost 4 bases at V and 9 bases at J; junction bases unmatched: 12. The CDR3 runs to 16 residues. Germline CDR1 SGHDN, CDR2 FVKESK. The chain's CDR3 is CASSPPLTSGIGEQFF. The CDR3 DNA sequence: TGTGCCAGCAGCCCCCCGCTTACTAGCGGGATCGGTGAGCAGTTCTTC.

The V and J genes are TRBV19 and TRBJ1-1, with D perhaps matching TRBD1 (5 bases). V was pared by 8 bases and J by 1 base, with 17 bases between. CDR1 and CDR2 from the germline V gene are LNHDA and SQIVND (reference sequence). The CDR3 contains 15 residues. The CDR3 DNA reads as TGTGCCAGTTGGGGTGTAAGGGGAAAGAACACTGAAGCTTTCTTT. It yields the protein CASWGVRGKNTEAFF.

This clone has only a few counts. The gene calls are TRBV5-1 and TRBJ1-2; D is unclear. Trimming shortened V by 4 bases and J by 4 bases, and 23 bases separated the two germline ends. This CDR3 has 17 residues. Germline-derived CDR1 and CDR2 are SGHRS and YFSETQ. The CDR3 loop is CASSPRWSQRAFYGYTF. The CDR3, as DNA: TGCGCCAGCAGCCCGCGGTGGTCACAGAGGGCCTTCTATGGCTACACCTTC.

CDR3 residues: CASSGDPTYNEQFF. In DNA, the CDR3 is TGTGCCAGCAGCGGTGACCCGACCTACAATGAGCAGTTCTTC. The chain links TRBV6-1 to TRBJ2-1; D uncertain. In germline, CDR1 is MNHNS, CDR2 SASEGT. This CDR3 has 14 amino acids. The V and J ends lost 6 bases and 2 bases respectively, with 11 bases between them.

CDR3 sequence reads: CASSERITPDTQYF. In DNA form, the CDR3 reads TGTGCCAGCAGTGAAAGGATAACACCAGATACGCAGTATTTT. The chain combines TRBV6-1 with TRBJ2-3; D gene unclear. V gave up 2 bases and J gave up 4 bases, with 10 bases separating them. CDR3 length equals 14 residues. Germline lookup yields CDR1 MNHNS and CDR2 SASEGT.

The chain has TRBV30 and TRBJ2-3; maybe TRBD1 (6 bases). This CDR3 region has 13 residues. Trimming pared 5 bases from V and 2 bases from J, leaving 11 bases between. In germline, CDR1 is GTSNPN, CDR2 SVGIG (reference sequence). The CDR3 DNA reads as TGTGCCTGGGGGGGACATACCACAGATACGCAGTATTTT. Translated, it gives CAWGGHTTDTQYF.

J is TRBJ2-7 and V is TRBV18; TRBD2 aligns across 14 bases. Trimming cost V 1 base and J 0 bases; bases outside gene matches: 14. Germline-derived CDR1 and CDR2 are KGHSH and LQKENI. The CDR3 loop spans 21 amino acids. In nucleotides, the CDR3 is TGTGCCAGCTCACCACAGATGGCCCCGGGACTAGCGGGAGACCGCTCCTACGAGCAGTACTTC. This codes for CASSPQMAPGLAGDRSYEQYF.

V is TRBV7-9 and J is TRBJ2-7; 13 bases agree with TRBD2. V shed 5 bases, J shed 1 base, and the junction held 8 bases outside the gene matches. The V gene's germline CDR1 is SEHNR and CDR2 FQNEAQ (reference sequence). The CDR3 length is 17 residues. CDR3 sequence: CASSATSGRPLSYEQYF. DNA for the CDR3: TGTGCCAGCAGCGCGACTAGCGGGAGGCCCTTATCCTACGAGCAGTACTTC.

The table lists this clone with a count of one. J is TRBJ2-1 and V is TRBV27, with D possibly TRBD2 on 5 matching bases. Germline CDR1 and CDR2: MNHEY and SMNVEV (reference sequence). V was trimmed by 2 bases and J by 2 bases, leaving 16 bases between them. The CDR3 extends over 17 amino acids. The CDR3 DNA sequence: TGTGCCAGCAGTTTAACCCCCTTACTCGGGGCCTACAATGAGCAGTTCTTC. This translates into CASSLTPLLGAYNEQFF.

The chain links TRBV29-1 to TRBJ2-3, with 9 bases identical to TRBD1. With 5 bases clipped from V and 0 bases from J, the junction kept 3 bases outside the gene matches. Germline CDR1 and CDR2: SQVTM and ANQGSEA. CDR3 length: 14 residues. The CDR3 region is CSVRDRVSTDTQYF. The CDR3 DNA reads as TGCAGCGTTAGGGACAGGGTTAGCACAGATACGCAGTATTTT.